Sequencing of this T cell receptor beta chain was carried out in a study of shared clonotypes between healthy human individuals (TCRdb year 2020). For the study in its entirety: The cohort comprised a couple of women and a few men aged 18 to 49 years. For each donor, CD4 naive and CD4 memory were each run on three plates, CD8 naive on two plates, and CD8 memory on one plate. To estimate repertoire size and how much clonotypes are shared between individuals, the study performed deep sequencing of blood TCR repertoires from roughly five healthy adults. Different laboratories and diverse techniques were used to prepare libraries and sequence TCR repertoires, to increase sequencing depth and limit assay-specific biases. Between about 0.85 and 9.5 billion PBMCs per donor were obtained by leukapheresis. General findings and caveats noted by the study authors: When a handful of donors were compared, the shared fraction of clonotypes was about 5% for naive CD4, 3.5% for naive CD8, 2.3% for memory CD4, and 0.35% to 0.5% for memory CD8. Sampling was restricted to blood, and TCR repertoires in tissue are likely to differ from TCR repertoires in blood. Even with the large sequencing depth, rarefaction of the sorted-subset datasets indicated that sequencing was incomplete. Naive subsets generally had larger estimated clonotype richness than memory subsets did. Compared with non-shared clonotypes, the clonotypes found in all four sorted-subset donors had higher generation probabilities. The small number of donors limited the genetic and exposure-history diversity represented. Pairwise subsampling indicated that sequencing depth was expected to affect the degree of clonotype sharing among donors.

Via the germline V gene, CDR1 is MNHEY and CDR2 SVGAGI. V sheds 5 bases and J sheds 4 bases, leaving 12 bases between their ends. The CDR3 numbers 14 residues from cysteine through phenylalanine. Here the CDR3 DNA is all that survives: 42 bases in frame from base 1. CD8 naive samples consisted of CD45RO-negative cells that were positively selected for CCR7, yielding a CD45RA+CCR7+ population without TemRA cells. Donors were healthy HIV-negative adults with no recently reported acute infections or vaccinations. Every donor was a Caucasian adult residing in Nashville, Tennessee, USA. After blood collection by leukapheresis, PBMCs were isolated using Ficoll-Histopaque density gradient centrifugation and then cryopreserved in the vapor phase of liquid nitrogen. Analytical flow cytometry was used to check the purity and quantity of each magnetically sorted T cell population. Genomic DNA was isolated from each sorted fraction and quantified by UV absorbance on a Nanodrop 2000c.

For this clone: It has no known antigen specificity. Base qualities were left out, and no much larger clone turns up one base away.

Using the deep immunoSEQ assay, multiplex PCR amplified TCR CDR3 regions from genomic DNA. Extracted genomic DNA from each cell subset was distributed evenly across all wells of several immunoSEQ 96-well plates, and each plate was treated as a replicate. For sorted subsets, roughly 200 ng of genomic DNA, equivalent to 25,000 to 35,000 T cell genomes, went into each replicate PCR. The purified libraries were quantified using a Qubit 3.0 fluorometer, sized with a Bioanalyzer 2100, and then quantified again using the KAPA Library Quantification kit. Each immunoSEQ 96-well plate was sequenced on its own single-read 150-cycle Illumina NextSeq 550 flow cell. Per the source publication's procedure: Because the immunoSEQ output included only junctional sequences and no quality scores, the filtering could not be the same as the filtering used for full-length reads. To assign V/J genes and CDR3, sequences were annotated against IMGT germline references using PyIR, a Python wrapper for IgBLAST v1.9. Reads were filtered out if the reads had weak V/J assignments (E-value above 1e-6), no CDR3, stop codons, out-of-frame junctions, or ambiguous translated residues. V3J clonotypes were defined as sequences sharing the same inferred V gene, J gene, and CDR3 amino acid sequence. Percentage overlap between repertoires was calculated by dividing the number of shared unique clonotypes by the size of the smaller repertoire. RTK rarefaction, the Chao1 estimator, and Recon v2.1 estimates of unobserved clonotypes were used to assess repertoire richness. Generation probabilities were computed with OLGA for all TCRbeta clonotypes obtained by the gDNA method from a few donors. In TCRdb, the immuneACCESS table is reduced to in-frame sequences with V and J assigned. These tables do not hold every clone; where another copy was compared, an unresolved V gene accounts for under half, and the others remain unexplained. The V and J calls and clone size come from that table; D and trimming were worked out from the DNA. The sample contains around 2,000,000 clones, about 95% of them found a single time. Around 1.1% of the sample goes to the ten largest clones.

This receptor was identified in a man aged 18 to 30 in good health. The sequence is built from TRBV6-5 and TRBJ2-1; TRBD2 might be the D gene, on 5 matching bases. The sequenced sample was naive CD8+ T cells sorted from blood. The cell subset or site label, read with the paper, signifies: CD45RA+CCR7+. The CDR3 reads as follows: CASSPYSGYNEQFF. The bases are TGTGCCAGCAGTCCCTACTCGGGGTACAATGAGCAGTTCTTC.